This is a list of T cell receptor beta chains from one sample in a study of CDR3 diversity in severe acne. TCRdb re-called the PCR reads through MiXCR, storing one row per CDR3 protein. The table lists about 85,000 distinct CDR3 sequences, around half of them singletons. The sample taken for sequencing was blood. These receptors all come from a male donor in good health, serving as a control. Each CDR3 is given with its conserved first and last residue. Each record gives: J gene, V gene, clone size, D gene, CDR3 DNA, CDR3 protein. D genes are given only for firm matches. The size field is filled for only some rows; it gives once, few, many or a size class.

TRBJ2-3 TRBV28 many NA TGTGCCAGCAGTTCCATTATGCGGTACTTACCCACAGATACGCAGTATTTT CASSSIMRYLPTDTQYF
TRBJ1-2 TRBV5-1 few NA TGCGCCAGCAGCACGGGGAATAACTATGGCTACACCTTC CASSTGNNYGYTF
TRBJ1-5 TRBV9 NA TRBD1 TGTGCCAGCAGCGTCGGAGGAGGGACAGGTGGGAATCAGCCCCAGCATTTT CASSVGGGTGGNQPQHF
TRBJ1-1 TRBV29-1 NA NA TGCAGCGTCCCACCTTCGGTGAACACTGAAGCTTTCTTT CSVPPSVNTEAFF
TRBJ1-1 TRBV5-4 few TRBD1 TGTGCCAGCAGCGCTGACAGGGGGCATGGCACTGAAGCTTTCTTT CASSADRGHGTEAFF
TRBJ2-7 TRBV5-1 NA NA TGCGCCAGCAGCGTAGGGGGGGCTGACTACGAGCAGTACTTC CASSVGGADYEQYF
TRBJ2-5 TRBV7-6 NA NA TGTGCCAGCAGCCGTGGGCCCCCGGTCGTCGAGACCCAGTACTTC CASSRGPPVVETQYF
TRBJ2-1 TRBV6-5 few TRBD1 TGTGCCAGCAGTTCGGGACAGGGGGAACACAATGAGCAGTTCTTC CASSSGQGEHNEQFF
TRBJ2-2 TRBV12-3/TRBV12-4 many TRBD1 TGTGCCAGCACCTCAAACAGGGGCACGAACACCGGGGAGCTGTTTTTT CASTSNRGTNTGELFF
TRBJ2-5 TRBV7-7 few NA TGTGCTAGCAGCCCACTAGGAGTAGGAGAGACCCAGTACTTC CASSPLGVGETQYF
TRBJ2-7 TRBV7-6 NA NA TGTGCCAGCAGCCAAGAGACAGCGGGTCCCTACGAGCAGTACTTC CASSQETAGPYEQYF
TRBJ2-6 TRBV10-3 few NA TGTGCCATCAACGGGGGAACAGTGACTGGGGCCAACGTCCTGACTTTC CAINGGTVTGANVLTF
TRBJ1-2 TRBV4-1 many NA TGCGCCAGCAGCCAGGCAGGGACGTATGGCTACACCTTC CASSQAGTYGYTF
TRBJ2-3 TRBV10-3 NA TRBD2 TGTGCCATCAGCCGCACTAGCGAGAGTGGGGTAGATACGCAGTATTTT CAISRTSESGVDTQYF
TRBJ2-5 TRBV29-1 NA NA TGCAGCGTTGAAGTAGGTGGGACAGGGGTTGCGGGAGGGTACGAGACCCAGTACTTC CSVEVGGTGVAGGYETQYF
TRBJ2-5 TRBV20-1 NA TRBD2 TGCAGTGCTAGAGAGCCGGGAGGGCTTATGAAGACCCAGTACTTC CSAREPGGLMKTQYF
TRBJ2-3 TRBV28 NA TRBD1 TGTGCCAGCAGTTTTTCGAGACAGGGCGTCCGGACAGATACGCAGTATTTT CASSFSRQGVRTDTQYF
TRBJ2-6 TRBV2 many TRBD1 TGTGCCAGCAGGTCAAAAACAGGGGCCCAACACGTCCTGACTTTC CASRSKTGAQHVLTF
TRBJ2-3 TRBV7-3 NA TRBD1 TGTGCCAGCAAACAGGGACAGGGGTTGAATACGCAGTATTTT CASKQGQGLNTQYF
TRBJ1-2 TRBV29-1 many NA TGCAGCGTTGTCCAATCGGGCTATGGCTACACCTTC CSVVQSGYGYTF
TRBJ1-2 TRBV19 NA NA TGTGCCAGTAGTATTAAACCGATCCTTGGCTATGGCTACACCTTC CASSIKPILGYGYTF
TRBJ2-5 TRBV20-1 NA TRBD2 TGCAGTGCTAACGGGGGGGCAGAAGAGACCCAGTACTTC CSANGGAEETQYF
TRBJ2-7 TRBV12-3/TRBV12-4 once NA TGTGCCAGCAGTCCCTCGGGCAGGGCTAACTACGAGCAGTACTTC CASSPSGRANYEQYF
TRBJ2-1 TRBV5-1 once NA TGCGCCAGCAGCTACCGAGGTGGGGGGGCAATAAATGAGCAGTTCTTC CASSYRGGGAINEQFF
TRBJ1-6 TRBV19 NA NA TGTGCCGGGGGAGGGGGTTCACCCCTCCACTTT CAGGGGSPLHF
TRBJ2-5 TRBV7-9 once NA TGCGCCAGCAGCCCGAACCCTAGCGCAGAGACCCAGTACTTC CASSPNPSAETQYF
TRBJ2-7 TRBV19 NA NA TGTGCCAGCAGCCTACAAGCGAGGGACTACGAGCAGTACTTC CASSLQARDYEQYF
TRBJ2-7 TRBV5-1 NA TRBD2 TGCGCCAGCAGCTTGGGGGGAGGGACCTACGAGCAGTACTTC CASSLGGGTYEQYF
TRBJ1-4 TRBV2 many NA TGTGCCAGCAGTGTAGCGGCAGCAACTAATGAAAAACTGTTTTTT CASSVAAATNEKLFF
TRBJ2-5 TRBV6-5 many NA TGTGCCAGCAGATCATTCCAAGAGACCCAGTACTTC CASRSFQETQYF
TRBJ1-2 TRBV10-3 NA NA TGTGCCATCAGTGAGTCTCCAGGCCCCTATGGCTACACCTTC CAISESPGPYGYTF
TRBJ1-1 TRBV3-1 NA NA TGTGCCAGCAGGGACGGGAGTTTGAACACTGAAGCTTTCTTT CASRDGSLNTEAFF
TRBJ1-1 TRBV2 NA NA TGTGCCAGCAGCCAAGATACCTGGAAAGCTTTCTTT CASSQDTWKAFF
TRBJ2-7 TRBV29-1 few NA TGCAGCGTTGAATCGAGGGCGCACGAGCAGTACTTC CSVESRAHEQYF
TRBJ1-4 TRBV2 NA TRBD1 TGTGCCAGCAGTCCGGGACAGGATCTTGAAAAACTGTTTTTT CASSPGQDLEKLFF
TRBJ2-7 TRBV12-1 NA NA TGTGCCAGCAGCTTTGATCCGGGACAGGCCTACGAGCAGTACTTC CASSFDPGQAYEQYF
TRBJ2-5 TRBV10-3 NA NA TGTGCCATCAGGATCGGCGGGGGCGGAGAGACCCAGTACTTC CAIRIGGGGETQYF
TRBJ1-1 TRBV7-6 NA NA TGTGCCAGCAGCTGGGGCGGCAGGGGCCCAATTGAAGCTTTCTTT CASSWGGRGPIEAFF
TRBJ1-1 TRBV7-9 few NA TGTGCCAGCAGCCCTGGGAGCACTGAAGCTTTCTTT CASSPGSTEAFF